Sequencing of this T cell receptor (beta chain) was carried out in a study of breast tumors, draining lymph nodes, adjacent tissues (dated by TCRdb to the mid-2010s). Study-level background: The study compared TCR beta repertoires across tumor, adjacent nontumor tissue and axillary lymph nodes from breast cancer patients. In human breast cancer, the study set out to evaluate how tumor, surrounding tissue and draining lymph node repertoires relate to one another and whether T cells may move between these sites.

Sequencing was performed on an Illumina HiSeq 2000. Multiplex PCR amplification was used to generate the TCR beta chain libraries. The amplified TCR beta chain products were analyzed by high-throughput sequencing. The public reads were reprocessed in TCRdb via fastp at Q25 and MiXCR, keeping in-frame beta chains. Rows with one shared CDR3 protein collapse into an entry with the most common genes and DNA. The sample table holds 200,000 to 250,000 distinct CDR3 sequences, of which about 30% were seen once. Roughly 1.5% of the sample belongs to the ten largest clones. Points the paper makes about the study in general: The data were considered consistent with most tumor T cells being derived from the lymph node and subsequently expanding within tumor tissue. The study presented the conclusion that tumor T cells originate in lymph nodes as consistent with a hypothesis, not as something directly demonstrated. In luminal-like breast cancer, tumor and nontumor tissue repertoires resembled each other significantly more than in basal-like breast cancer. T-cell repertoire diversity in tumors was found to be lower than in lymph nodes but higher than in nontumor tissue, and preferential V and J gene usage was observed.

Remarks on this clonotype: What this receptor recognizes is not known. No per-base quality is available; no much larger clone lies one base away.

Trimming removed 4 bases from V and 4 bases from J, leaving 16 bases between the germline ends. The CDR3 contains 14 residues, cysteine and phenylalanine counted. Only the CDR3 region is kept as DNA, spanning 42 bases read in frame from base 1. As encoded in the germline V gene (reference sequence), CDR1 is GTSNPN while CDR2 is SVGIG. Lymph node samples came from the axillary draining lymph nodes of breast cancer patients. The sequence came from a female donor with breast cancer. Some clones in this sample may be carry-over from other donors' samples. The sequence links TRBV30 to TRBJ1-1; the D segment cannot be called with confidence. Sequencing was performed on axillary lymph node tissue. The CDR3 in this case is CAWKNSLGSTEAFF. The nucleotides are TGTGCCTGGAAGAACAGCCTGGGGAGCACTGAAGCTTTCTTT.